This note documents a single TCR beta chain sequence. Antigen specificity is unknown. Per germline, CDR1 WNHNN and CDR2 SYGVQD (reference sequence). The CDR3 runs to 15 residues. V gave up 3 bases and J gave up 1 base, with 9 bases separating them. cDNA libraries for TCR alpha and TCR beta, carrying sample barcodes and UMIs, came from 5'RACE with constant-segment primers. TCRdb called the 5' RACE reads again in MiXCR, with one record for every CDR3 protein. This table has some 120,000 distinct CDR3 sequences, 17% appearing once. The data were obtained in a study of T-cell memory formation after mild COVID-19. General study results and limits: Mainly CM and EM harbored the contracting CD4+ clones; mainly EMRA harbored the CD8+ ones.

The rearrangement links TRBV10-1 to TRBJ2-2, with TRBD1 as a possible D gene (5 bases). The origin of this receptor is a man aged 18 to 29 who had mild COVID-19 (a few samples of this study predate the infection). Cell type and time point are not known. The sequenced sample was PBMCs or a T cell subset sorted from them (not recorded which). For the CDR3, the DNA is TGCGCCAGCAGTGAAGGACAACGGAACACCGGGGAGCTGTTTTTT. This translates into CASSEGQRNTGELFF.